The clone carrying this T cell receptor (beta chain) was observed a few times. Its antigen is unidentified. 60 Vbeta and 13 Jbeta primers were used in PCR. TCRdb's copy holds only in-frame clones and misses some; the assay was immunoSEQ multiplex PCR. The sample holds about 190,000 clones, around 81% seen once. The data stem from a study of cytomegalovirus exposure and HLA in healthy donors. Study-level findings and limits: Using a false discovery rate of 0.05, a later analysis showed that approximately 18,000 TCR beta sequences were associated with HLA alleles. Rare sequences made up most TCRs, while some public TCRs were found in many donors. Both high specificity and high sensitivity reportedly marked the classifier's diagnosis of cytomegalovirus status.

Per the germline V gene, CDR1 is SGHNT and CDR2 is YYREEE (reference sequence). V was clipped by 2 bases and J by 7 bases, with 15 bases between them. The CDR3 has 14 residues. The V call is TRBV5-4, the J call TRBJ1-1; TRBD1 is a possible D gene (5 bases). The receptor was derived from a man between 18 and 35 years old in good health and CMV-seronegative. The material sequenced was PBMCs. DNA of the CDR3: TGTGCCAGCAGCTTATCACAGGTTAGGGGTGAAGCTTTCTTT. This translates into CASSLSQVRGEAFF.